This T cell receptor (beta chain) was identified in a study of blood T cell repertoires in COVID-19. This clone was seen once. The CDR3 has 18 residues. The V gene's germline CDR1 is MDHEN and CDR2 SYDVKM. V lost 3 bases and J lost 0; bases outside the gene matches: 11. TCRdb's copy holds only in-frame clones and misses some; the assay was immunoSEQ multiplex PCR. Counted here are 120,000 to 150,000 clones, roughly 90% occurring once; the ten biggest clones make up 1.2%. This TCR came from a woman in her twenties or thirties with acute COVID-19. The rearrangement links TRBV28 to TRBJ2-7, with TRBD1 matching 10 bases. Sequencing used PBMCs or T cells enriched from blood (not recorded which). CDR3 in DNA: TGTGCCAGCAGTTTCCCTATCGGACAGGGGGTAATCTCCTACGAGCAGTACTTC. It encodes CASSFPIGQGVISYEQYF.